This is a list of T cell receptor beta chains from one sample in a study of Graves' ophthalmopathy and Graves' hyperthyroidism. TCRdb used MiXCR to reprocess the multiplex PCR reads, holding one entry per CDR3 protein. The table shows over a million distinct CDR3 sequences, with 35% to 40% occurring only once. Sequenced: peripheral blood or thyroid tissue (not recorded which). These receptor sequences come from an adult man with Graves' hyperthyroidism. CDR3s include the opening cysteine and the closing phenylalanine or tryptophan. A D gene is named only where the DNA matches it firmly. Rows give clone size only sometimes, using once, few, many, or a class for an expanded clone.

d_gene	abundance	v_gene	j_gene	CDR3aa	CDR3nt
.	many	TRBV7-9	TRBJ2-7	CASSFAQGPYEQYF	TGTGCCAGCAGCTTCGCGCAGGGACCCTACGAGCAGTACTTC
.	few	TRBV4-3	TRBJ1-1	CASSQDDWRGKNTEAFF	TGCGCCAGCAGCCAAGATGATTGGAGGGGGAAGAACACTGAAGCTTTCTTT
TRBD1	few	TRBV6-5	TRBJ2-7	CASSYAYRDRDSYEQYF	TGTGCCAGCAGTTACGCGTACCGGGACAGGGACTCCTACGAGCAGTACTTC
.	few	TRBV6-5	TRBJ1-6	CASNHGGGLFYNSPLHF	TGTGCCAGCAACCACGGAGGGGGTCTCTTTTATAATTCACCCCTCCACTTT
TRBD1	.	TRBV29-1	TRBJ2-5	CSVPGQGFRRAQYF	TGCAGCGTCCCGGGACAGGGCTTTCGGAGGGCCCAGTACTTC
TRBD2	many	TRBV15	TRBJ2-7	CATSRDSGGAYEQYF	TGTGCCACCAGCAGAGATTCCGGGGGGGCCTACGAGCAGTACTTC
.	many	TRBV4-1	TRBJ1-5	CASSQSGVQPQHF	TGCGCCAGCAGCCAATCGGGAGTTCAGCCCCAGCATTTT
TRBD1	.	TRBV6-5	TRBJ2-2	CASSYLMTTGPLFF	TGTGCCAGCAGTTACCTAATGACGACAGGGCCGCTGTTTTTT
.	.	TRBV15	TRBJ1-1	CATREHSGSSASDTDKAFF	TGTGCCACCAGAGAACATTCGGGATCGTCGGCATCGGATACTGATAAAGCTTTCTTT
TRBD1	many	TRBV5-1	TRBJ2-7	CASSFDRGVYEQYF	TGCGCCAGCAGCTTCGACAGGGGGGTTTACGAGCAGTACTTC
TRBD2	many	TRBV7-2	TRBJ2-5	CASSLGLAEGETQYF	TGTGCCAGCAGCTTAGGACTAGCGGAAGGGGAGACCCAGTACTTC
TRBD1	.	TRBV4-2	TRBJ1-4	CASSRERDRDEKLFF	TGTGCCAGCAGCCGGGAGCGGGACAGGGACGAAAAACTGTTTTTT
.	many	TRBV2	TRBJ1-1	CASLDEPTTEAFF	TGTGCCAGCCTTGACGAACCAACGACTGAAGCTTTCTTT
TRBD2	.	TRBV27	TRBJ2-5	CASSRISGAKETQYF	TGTGCCAGCAGTCGAATTAGCGGGGCAAAAGAGACCCAGTACTTC
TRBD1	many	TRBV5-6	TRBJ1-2	CASSVLTGGASGYTF	TGTGCCAGCAGCGTCCTGACAGGGGGCGCGTCCGGCTACACCTTC
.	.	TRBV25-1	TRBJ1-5	CASRRGPGGGAGNQPQHF	TGTGCCAGCAGGAGGGGACCGGGGGGAGGGGCCGGCAATCAGCCCCAGCATTTT
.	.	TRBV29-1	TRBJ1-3	CSVSPGSMNTIYF	TGCAGCGTTTCCCCAGGGTCGATGAACACCATATATTTT
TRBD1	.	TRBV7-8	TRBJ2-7	CASSSPVWGQGGGEQYF	TGTGCCAGCAGTTCCCCCGTCTGGGGACAGGGAGGAGGAGAGCAGTACTTC
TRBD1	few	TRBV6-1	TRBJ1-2	CASNPGQGTNYGYTF	TGTGCCAGCAATCCGGGACAGGGAACTAACTATGGCTACACCTTC
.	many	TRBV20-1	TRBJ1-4	CSAPGPRGEKLFF	TGCAGTGCCCCCGGACCTAGAGGGGAAAAACTGTTTTTT
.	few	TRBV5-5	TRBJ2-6	CASSLAGTPGANVLTF	TGTGCCAGCAGCTTGGCGGGTACACCTGGGGCCAACGTCCTGACTTTC
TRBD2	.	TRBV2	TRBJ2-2	CASHGTSGRLVGELFF	TGTGCCAGCCACGGGACTAGCGGGAGGCTGGTCGGGGAGCTGTTTTTT
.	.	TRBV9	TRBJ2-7	CASSPRQVTYEQYF	TGTGCCAGCTCACCCCGGCAGGTCACCTACGAGCAGTACTTC
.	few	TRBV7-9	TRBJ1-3	CASNPRVGPNSGNTIYF	TGTGCCAGCAACCCCCGGGTGGGGCCCAACTCTGGAAACACCATATATTTT
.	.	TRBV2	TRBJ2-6	CASREDSLSGANVLTF	TGTGCCAGCAGGGAGGACAGCCTCTCTGGGGCCAACGTCCTGACTTTC
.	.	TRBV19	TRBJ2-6	CASMGGRFPPGANVLTF	TGTGCCAGTATGGGGGGGCGCTTTCCCCCCGGGGCCAACGTCCTGACTTTC
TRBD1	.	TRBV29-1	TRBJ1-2	CSLVAGGAGYGYTF	TGCAGCTTAGTGGCAGGGGGCGCGGGCTATGGCTACACCTTC
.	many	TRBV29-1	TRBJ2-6	CSVVQGGSGANVLTF	TGCAGCGTTGTTCAGGGGGGCTCTGGGGCCAACGTCCTGACTTTC
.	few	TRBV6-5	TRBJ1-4	CASMRTAWSTNEKLFF	TGTGCCAGCATGAGGACAGCGTGGTCGACTAATGAAAAACTGTTTTTT
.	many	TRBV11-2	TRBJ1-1	CASSRNTRDYLVTFF	TGTGCCAGCAGCCGAAATACTCGGGACTACCTGGTGACTTTCTTT
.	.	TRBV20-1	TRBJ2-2	CTPIRGAYGELFF	TGCACCCCCATTAGGGGGGCGTACGGGGAGCTGTTTTTT
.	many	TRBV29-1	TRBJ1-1	CSVEVNTEAFF	TGCAGCGTTGAAGTGAACACTGAAGCTTTCTTT
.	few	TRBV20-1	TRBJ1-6	CSARTPSYSPLHF	TGCAGTGCTAGGACACCCTCCTATTCACCCCTCCACTTT
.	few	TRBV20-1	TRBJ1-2	CSARAGTKDYGYTF	TGCAGTGCTAGGGCAGGGACAAAGGATTATGGCTACACCTTC
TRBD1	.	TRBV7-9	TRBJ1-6	CASSVQGSHNSPLHF	TGTGCCAGCAGCGTACAGGGGAGCCATAATTCACCCCTCCACTTT
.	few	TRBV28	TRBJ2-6	CASRPGDSGANVLTF	TGTGCCAGCAGGCCAGGGGACTCTGGGGCCAACGTCCTGACTTTC
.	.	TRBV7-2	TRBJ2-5	CASSLVTGLGETQYF	TGTGCCAGCAGCTTAGTCACAGGGCTTGGAGAGACCCAGTACTTC
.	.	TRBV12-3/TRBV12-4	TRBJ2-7	CASRLTGGRGDEQYF	TGTGCCAGCAGATTGACAGGTGGACGGGGGGATGAGCAGTACTTC
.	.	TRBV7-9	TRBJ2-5	CASSPSALGETQYF	TGTGCCAGCAGCCCTAGCGCCCTGGGGGAGACCCAGTACTTC
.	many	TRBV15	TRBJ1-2	CATSRLLAVGYGYTF	TGTGCCACCAGCCGACTCCTGGCGGTGGGATATGGCTACACCTTC
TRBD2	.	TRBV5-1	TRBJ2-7	CASSFGRGAYEQYF	TGCGCCAGCAGCTTTGGGCGGGGGGCCTACGAGCAGTACTTC
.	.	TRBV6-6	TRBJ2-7	CASSYSFGEQYF	TGTGCCAGCAGTTACTCTTTTGGCGAGCAGTACTTC
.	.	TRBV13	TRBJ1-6	CASRYRDGGTNSPLHF	TGTGCCAGCAGATACCGGGACGGGGGCACGAATTCACCCCTCCACTTT
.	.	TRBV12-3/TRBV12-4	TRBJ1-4	CASSTGRATSEKLFF	TGTGCCAGCAGCACCGGGCGCGCTACATCTGAAAAACTGTTTTTT
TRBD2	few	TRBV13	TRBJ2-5	CASSLRREDQETQYF	TGTGCCAGCAGCTTAAGGCGGGAGGATCAAGAGACCCAGTACTTC
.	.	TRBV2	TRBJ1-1	CASGWGGRGSGTEAFF	TGTGCCAGCGGCTGGGGGGGCAGGGGATCGGGCACTGAAGCTTTCTTT
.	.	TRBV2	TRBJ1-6	CARGSYNSPLHF	TGTGCCAGGGGTTCCTATAATTCACCCCTCCACTTT